The 21 T cell receptor beta chains below all came from one sample that was sequenced in a study of blood T cell repertoires in COVID-19. Some clones are missing from TCRdb's copy, which holds only in-frame ones; the method was immunoSEQ multiplex PCR. The sample lists around 110,000 clones, around 80% occurring once. Sequences were obtained from peripheral blood. The receptors here all came from a man aged 60-69 years with active or convalescent COVID-19.

This clone appeared once. The CDR3, as DNA: TGTGCCAGTAGTCGGGACTCAACGACCCCCTACGAGCAGTACTTC. Translated, it gives CASSRDSTTPYEQYF. The chain carries TRBV19 and TRBJ2-7, with D perhaps matching TRBD2 (6 bases). V was cut by 5 bases and J by 2 bases, with 16 bases left in between. Germline-derived CDR1 and CDR2 are LNHDA and SQIVND (reference sequence). This CDR3 has 15 residues.

The CDR3 protein is CASTRNRPFEQYF. Here the CDR3 DNA reads TGTGCCAGCACCCGTAACAGACCGTTCGAGCAGTACTTC. This chain connects TRBV28 to TRBJ2-7, with D unresolved. The V gene lost 7 bases and the J gene lost 6 bases, with 16 bases spanning the gap. CDR1 and CDR2 from the germline V gene are MDHEN and SYDVKM. The CDR3 loop spans 13 amino acids. Based on the CDR3 plus reference TRBV28 and TRBJ2-7, the full variable domain is DVKVTQSSRYLVKRTGEKVFLECVQDMDHENMFWYRQDPGLGLRLIYFSYDVKMKEKGDIPEGYSVSREKKERFSLILESASTNQTSMYLCASTRNRPFEQYFGPGTRLTVT.

The chain couples TRBV19 to TRBJ2-3; 7 bases fit TRBD1. Germline CDR1 and CDR2: LNHDA and SQIVND (reference sequence). The CDR3 runs to 15 residues. Trimming at V came to 7 bases and at J to 2 bases, leaving 9 bases not matched to a gene. CDR3 protein: CASTTDRTYTDTQYF. In nucleotides, the CDR3 is TGTGCCAGTACCACGGACAGGACATACACAGATACGCAGTATTTT.

The chain couples TRBV6-5 to TRBJ1-3, with D possibly TRBD1 on 6 matching bases. The CDR3 is 15 amino acids. The germline V and J ends were trimmed by 7 bases and 3 bases, with 16 bases remaining between them. Germline V gene sequence: CDR1 MNHEY, CDR2 SVGAGI. Here the CDR3 reads CASTRTADNGNTIYF. For the CDR3, the DNA is TGTGCCAGCACTAGGACAGCCGATAATGGAAACACCATATATTTT.

CDR3 coding DNA: TGTGCCACCAGTGATTATCTAGCGGGAGGCACGAATGAGCAGTTCTTC. Its protein is CATSDYLAGGTNEQFF. This sequence joins TRBV24-1 and TRBJ2-1; 11 nucleotides align to TRBD2. V lost 2 bases and J lost 7; bases outside the gene matches: 6. The CDR3 runs 16 residues. Per germline, CDR1 KGHDR and CDR2 SFDVKD.

This clone was counted between two and nine times. This chain uses TRBV2 with TRBJ2-3; the D gene is possibly TRBD1 (5 bases). The CDR3 covers 17 residues. Trimming took off 6 bases at V and 5 bases at J, with 24 bases between the two ends. Looked up from germline, CDR1 is SNHLY and CDR2 is FYNNEI. The DNA for the CDR3 is TGTGCCAGCAGGACGAACTCGATGGGGCAGCTTTTAGATACGCAGTATTTT. Amino acids: CASRTNSMGQLLDTQYF.

The chain recombines TRBV6-4 with TRBJ2-2; possible D gene TRBD1, 6 bases. The CDR3 extends over 17 amino acids. Germline V lookup: CDR1 MRHNA, CDR2 SNTAGT. Trimming removed 7 bases at V and 3 bases at J, with 21 bases between. CDR3 residues: CASISVLTGLDTGELFF. The CDR3 nucleotides are TGTGCCAGCATTTCGGTCCTGACAGGATTGGACACCGGGGAGCTGTTTTTT.

The chain combines TRBV6-1 with TRBJ2-1, with 7 bases matching TRBD2. The CDR3 is made up of 15 amino acids. Unmatched junction bases numbered 6, after V lost 0 bases and J lost 7 bases. The germline V gene has CDR1 MNHNS and CDR2 SASEGT. The CDR3 nucleotides are TGTGCCAGCAGTGAAGCCTTGCGGGAGATGAATGAGCAGTTCTTC. This translates into CASSEALREMNEQFF.

The genes are TRBV7-6 and TRBJ2-2; 15 bases are a match to TRBD2. Germline V gene data show CDR1 as SGHVS and CDR2 as FNYEAQ. CDR3 length equals 18 residues. Trimming removed 5 bases from V and 6 bases from J; junction bases left unmatched: 10. For the CDR3, the DNA is TGTGCCAGCAGCCGTGGGGCGGGACTAGCGGGAGGATCCGGGGAGCTGTTTTTT. Protein: CASSRGAGLAGGSGELFF. Based on the CDR3 plus reference TRBV7-6 and TRBJ2-2, the full variable domain is GAGVSQSPRYKVTKRGQDVALRCDPISGHVSLYWYRQALGQGPEFLTYFNYEAQQDKSGLPNDRFSAERPEGSISTLTIQRTEQRDSAMYRCASSRGAGLAGGSGELFFGEGSRLTVL.

To note about this clone: At the DNA level, this CDR3 is encoded by other sequences in the same sample as well. The rearrangement joins TRBV10-3 to TRBJ2-1, with 12 bases identical to TRBD1. Trimming took 8 bases from V and 7 from J; bases not matched to a gene: 3. The CDR3 spans 13 residues. Germline V gives CDR1 ENHRY, CDR2 SYGVKD. This CDR3 reads CAIGDRGQNEQFF. The CDR3 DNA follows: TGTGCCATCGGGGACAGGGGGCAAAATGAGCAGTTCTTC.

The genes are TRBV5-4 and TRBJ2-7, with 8 bases aligning to TRBD1. CDR1 is SGHNT, CDR2 YYREEE, per germline (reference sequence). This CDR3 comprises 17 residues. Unmatched junction bases numbered 17, after V lost 4 bases and J lost 5 bases. This CDR3 reads CASSPALGQGGSNEQYF. In nucleotides, the CDR3 is TGTGCCAGCAGCCCCGCGCTAGGACAGGGAGGTTCGAACGAGCAGTACTTC.

The rearrangement joins TRBV28 to TRBJ2-2; TRBD1 matches 9 bases. Per the germline V gene, CDR1 is MDHEN and CDR2 is SYDVKM. V trimming: 6 bases; J trimming: 7 bases; junction bases outside the gene matches: 6. CDR3 size: 14 residues. DNA of the CDR3: TGTGCCAGCAGACAGGGGGCATCCAGCGGGGAGCTGTTTTTT. Its translation: CASRQGASSGELFF.

The chain employs TRBV5-5 and TRBJ1-6; unclear D gene. Per the germline V gene, CDR1 is SGHKS and CDR2 is YYEKEE (reference sequence). Trimming took off 4 bases at V and 8 bases at J, with 16 bases between the two ends. CDR3 size: 15 residues. Written as DNA, the CDR3 is TGTGCCAGCAGCCGCCGGGGAACCGGGGATTCACCCCTCCACTTT. It specifies CASSRRGTGDSPLHF.

The chain is built from TRBV27 and TRBJ1-2; 8 bases match TRBD1. The CDR3 is 15 residues long. After removal of 1 base from V and 6 bases from J, the junction contained 7 bases not matched to a gene. Germline V gene sequence: CDR1 MNHEY, CDR2 SMNVEV (reference sequence). CDR3 in amino acids: CASSLLPGGADGYTF. CDR3 nucleotides: TGTGCCAGCAGTTTATTACCAGGGGGCGCAGATGGCTACACCTTC.

This chain's CDR3 is CASSPGGSSDTQYF. Written as DNA, the CDR3 is TGTGCCAGCAGCCCCGGGGGGTCCTCGGATACGCAGTATTTT. This chain links TRBV11-3 with TRBJ2-3; 7 nucleotides agree with TRBD2. The ends lost 5 bases at V and 6 bases at J; junction bases unmatched: 8. Germline V gives CDR1 SGHNT, CDR2 YENEEA. The CDR3 consists of 14 residues.

The rearrangement links TRBV4-2 to TRBJ2-1; 9 bases map to TRBD2. Germline trimming cut 3 bases from V and 4 bases from J; bases unmatched to any gene: 7. CDR1 LGHNA and CDR2 YNFKEQ come from the germline V gene. The CDR3 is 16 amino acids. CDR3 nucleotide sequence: TGTGCCAGCAGCCACCTTCTAGCGGGACTTTACAATGAGCAGTTCTTC. Translated, it gives CASSHLLAGLYNEQFF.

V and J are TRBV7-3 and TRBJ2-5; 7 bases match TRBD2. The CDR3 has 14 residues. The V and J ends lost 0 bases and 5 bases, in that order; junction bases with no gene match: 3. Germline lookup yields CDR1 SGHTA and CDR2 FQGTGA. In nucleotides, the CDR3 is TGTGCCAGCAGCTTAACGGGAGGGCGGGAGACCCAGTACTTC. Encoded protein: CASSLTGGRETQYF.

The chain is built from TRBV6-4 and TRBJ2-5, with 9 bases identical to TRBD2. This CDR3 region has 15 residues. V lost 6 bases, J lost 0 bases, and 5 bases stayed unmatched. In germline, CDR1 is MRHNA, CDR2 SNTAGT. CDR3 protein: CASRSGRLYQETQYF. The CDR3 coding sequence is TGTGCCAGCAGAAGCGGGAGGCTGTACCAAGAGACCCAGTACTTC.

This chain uses TRBV28 with TRBJ2-3, with a weak D call TRBD2 (6 bases). V dropped 3 bases and J dropped 6 bases, with 16 bases sitting between them. Germline V gene sequence: CDR1 MDHEN, CDR2 SYDVKM. This CDR3 comprises 15 residues. The CDR3 DNA reads TGTGCCAGCAGTTTTGACGGGAGCTCTCTGGATACGCAGTATTTT. Protein: CASSFDGSSLDTQYF.

CDR3 nucleotides: TGTGCCAGCAGTTTATCGAGCAGACTACTAACCTCTGGGGCCAACGTCCTGACTTTC. Amino acid sequence: CASSLSSRLLTSGANVLTF. The chain is built from TRBV27 and TRBJ2-6; D possibly corresponds to TRBD2 (5 bases). The CDR3 runs 19 residues. V dropped 0 bases and J dropped 0 bases, with 15 bases sitting between them. In germline, CDR1 is MNHEY, CDR2 SMNVEV (reference sequence).

V usage is TRBV6-5 and J usage is TRBJ2-5; 8 bases align to TRBD1. J was trimmed by 4 bases and V by 3 bases; bases with no gene match: 10. CDR3 size: 16 residues. CDR1 is MNHEY and CDR2 is SVGAGI in the germline V gene. The CDR3 here is CASSYSGGASPETQYF. CDR3 nucleotides: TGTGCCAGCAGTTATTCAGGGGGCGCAAGTCCAGAGACCCAGTACTTC.